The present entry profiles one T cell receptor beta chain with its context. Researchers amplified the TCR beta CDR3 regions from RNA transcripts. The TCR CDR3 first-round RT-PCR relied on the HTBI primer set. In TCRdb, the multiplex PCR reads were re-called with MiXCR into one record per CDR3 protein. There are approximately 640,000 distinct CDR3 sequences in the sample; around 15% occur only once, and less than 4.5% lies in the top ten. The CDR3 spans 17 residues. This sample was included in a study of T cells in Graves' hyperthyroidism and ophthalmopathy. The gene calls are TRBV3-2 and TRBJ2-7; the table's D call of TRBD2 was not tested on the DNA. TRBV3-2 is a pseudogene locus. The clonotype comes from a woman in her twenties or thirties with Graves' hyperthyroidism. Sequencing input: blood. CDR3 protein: CASSQVAGPQGVGEQYF. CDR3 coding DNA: TGTGCCAGCAGCCAAGTAGCGGGCCCTCAAGGGGTTGGCGAGCAGTACTTC.